This T cell receptor (beta chain) was recorded in a study of T cell responses to AZD1222 COVID-19 vaccine. Worth noting for this clone: As yet, its antigen is unknown.

Produced via immunoSEQ multiplex PCR; TCRdb's table is partial and in-frame only. This table has 110,000 to 150,000 clones, more than 85% appearing once. Study-wide results and caveats: It was only 6 or 7 AZD1222 recipients who were seropositive at baseline.

Sequences were derived from peripheral blood, sampled on day 0 of AZD1222 vaccination. The sequence derives from an adult in good health.

CDR3 amino acids: CASSPFSPSDTDTQYF. The CDR3 DNA is TGTGCCAGCTCACCATTTTCCCCTAGCGACACAGATACGCAGTATTTT. The chain recombines TRBV18 with TRBJ2-3; possibly TRBD2 for D (6 bases). Per the germline V gene, CDR1 is KGHSH and CDR2 is LQKENI. The CDR3 length is 16 residues. The ends were cut back, 2 bases at V and 2 bases at J, with 14 bases in the middle.